A single sample gave rise to the 19 T cell receptor beta chains below, sequenced in a study of blood T cell repertoires in COVID-19. The data were produced by immunoSEQ multiplex PCR, yet TCRdb's version contains in-frame clones alone and is incomplete. The sample includes 25,000 to 35,000 clones, about four fifths of them seen just once. The sequencing sample was made of peripheral blood. These receptor sequences come from a woman aged 80 or over with acute or convalescent COVID-19.

The chain links TRBV7-9 to TRBJ2-1, with 8 bases that match TRBD2. CDR1 and CDR2 from the germline V gene are SEHNR and FQNEAQ (reference sequence). The CDR3 has 16 amino acids. Trimming removed 3 bases from V and 5 bases from J; junction bases left unmatched: 9. The CDR3 reads CASSFRREGQDNEQFF. In DNA form, the CDR3 reads TGTGCCAGCAGCTTCCGACGGGAGGGCCAGGACAATGAGCAGTTCTTC.

V is TRBV28 and J is TRBJ2-1, with TRBD2 identical over 11 bases. The CDR3 contains 19 residues. The germline gives CDR1 MDHEN, CDR2 SYDVKM. With 6 bases clipped from V and 0 bases from J, the junction kept 13 bases outside the gene matches. The DNA of the CDR3 is TGTGCCAGCAGACCACGGCGGGCTAGCGGGGGGAGCTCCTACAATGAGCAGTTCTTC. Its translation: CASRPRRASGGSSYNEQFF.

The chain carries TRBV5-1 and TRBJ2-2, with 10 bases that match TRBD1. The CDR3 runs 22 residues. The V gene end was trimmed by 0 bases and the J gene end by 3 bases; junction bases not matched to a gene: 20. Germline CDR1 is SGHRS and CDR2 is YFSETQ. Here the CDR3 reads CASSLAIVPGQGPRPYTGELFF. Written as DNA, the CDR3 is TGCGCCAGCAGCTTGGCTATTGTCCCGGGACAGGGGCCACGACCTTACACCGGGGAGCTGTTTTTT. Together with reference TRBV5-1 and TRBJ2-2, the CDR3 gives the full variable domain: KAGVTQTPRYLIKTRGQQVTLSCSPISGHRSVSWYQQTPGQGLQFLFEYFSETQRNKGNFPGRFSGRQFSNSRSEMNVSTLELGDSALYLCASSLAIVPGQGPRPYTGELFFGEGSRLTVL.

The rearrangement uses TRBV2 and TRBJ2-5; TRBD1 is a possible D gene (6 bases). Trimming cost V 6 bases and J 2 bases, with 16 bases left between them. In germline, CDR1 is SNHLY, CDR2 FYNNEI. The CDR3 extends over 15 amino acids. CDR3 nucleotides: TGTGCCAGCAGCGTCACAGGGCTGGGGCAAGAGACCCAGTACTTC. Its protein product is CASSVTGLGQETQYF.

V is TRBV7-2 and J is TRBJ2-5, with a weak D call TRBD1 (6 bases). The CDR3 sequence is 15 residues long. Per the germline V gene, CDR1 is SGHTA and CDR2 is FQGNSA. With 2 bases removed from V and 1 base from J, the gap between germline ends came to 11 bases. The CDR3 nucleotides read TGTGCCAGCAGCTTACAGGGGTTCGGCCAAGAGACCCAGTACTTC. Its protein is CASSLQGFGQETQYF.

This clone has just one count. The chain is built from TRBV19 and TRBJ2-7; no clear D. CDR1 and CDR2 (germline): LNHDA, SQIVND (reference sequence). Trimming left V 3 bases short and J 1 base short, with 13 bases between. The CDR3 is made up of 15 amino acids. CDR3 bases: TGTGCCAGTAGTATCCTCCACGAGAAATCCTACGAGCAGTACTTC. It translates to CASSILHEKSYEQYF.

The chain uses TRBV11-3 and TRBJ2-7; 13 bases are shared with TRBD2. The CDR3 is made up of 16 amino acids. Germline CDR1 SGHNT, CDR2 YENEEA. The J segment lost 6 bases and the V segment lost 5 bases, leaving 10 bases of the junction unmatched. CDR3 in amino acids: CASSPGWTSGSGEQYF. The CDR3 DNA is TGTGCCAGCAGCCCCGGGTGGACTAGCGGGAGTGGCGAGCAGTACTTC.

V is TRBV6-2 or TRBV6-3 and J is TRBJ1-2, with no clear D. From germline, CDR1 is MNHEY and CDR2 SVGEGT. V shed 3 bases and J shed 6 bases, with 11 bases lying between them. This CDR3 is built from 13 residues. CDR3 amino acids: CASSYRGLDGYTF. CDR3 DNA: TGTGCCAGCAGTTATCGAGGGTTGGATGGCTACACCTTC.

V is TRBV2 and J is TRBJ2-1; 15 bases match TRBD2. From germline, CDR1 is SNHLY and CDR2 FYNNEI. CDR3 length: 17 amino acids. V lost 1 base and J lost 13; bases outside the gene matches: 11. The CDR3 here is CASSEGFMGLAGGFQFF. Written as DNA, the CDR3 is TGTGCCAGCAGTGAAGGATTTATGGGACTAGCGGGGGGCTTTCAGTTCTTC.

This chain joins TRBV5-1 and TRBJ2-6; 11 bases agree with TRBD1. With 5 bases clipped from V and 0 bases from J, the junction kept 4 bases outside the gene matches. Germline CDR1 reads SGHRS; CDR2 reads YFSETQ. This CDR3 region has 17 residues. This CDR3 is CASRGDRGFSGANVLTF. The CDR3 nucleotides are TGCGCCAGCAGAGGGGACAGGGGGTTCTCTGGGGCCAACGTCCTGACTTTC.

The rearrangement links TRBV28 to TRBJ1-2, with unresolved D. The CDR3 is 12 residues long. Looked up from germline, CDR1 is MDHEN and CDR2 is SYDVKM. The V end was cut by 5 bases, the J end by 6 bases, with 10 bases between. The CDR3 sequence is CASSRLVDGYTF. Written as DNA, the CDR3 is TGTGCCAGCAGTCGGTTGGTAGATGGCTACACCTTC.

J is TRBJ1-5 and V is TRBV14; D may be TRBD1 (5 bases). Deletions cut 4 bases from V and 4 bases from J, with 11 bases between. In germline, CDR1 is SGHDN, CDR2 FVKESK. The CDR3 extends over 14 amino acids. The CDR3 DNA reads TGTGCCAGCAGCCCCCGGGGGTATAATCAGCCCCAGCATTTT. Amino acids: CASSPRGYNQPQHF.

The CDR3 region is CASSSVQGSYEQYF. CDR3 DNA: TGCGCCAGCAGCTCAGTACAGGGGTCCTACGAGCAGTACTTC. The chain uses TRBV5-1 and TRBJ2-7, with 7 bases lining up with TRBD1. V dropped 3 bases and J dropped 1; count of bases not matched to a gene: 4. The germline V gene encodes CDR1 SGHRS and CDR2 YFSETQ. The CDR3 extends over 14 amino acids.

This clone has just a few counts. The V and J genes are TRBV4-3 and TRBJ2-7, with a possible D match to TRBD2 (6 bases). The CDR3 is made up of 14 amino acids. Trimming shortened V by 4 bases and J by 5 bases, and 15 bases separated the two germline ends. CDR1 and CDR2 (germline): LGHNA, YSLEER. The CDR3 DNA reads as TGCGCCAGCAGCCCTTTAGCGGATTCTGACGAGCAGTACTTC. Amino acid sequence: CASSPLADSDEQYF.

The CDR3 DNA follows: TGTGCCAGCAGCCGGGGGGGGGCATACTATGGCTACACCTTC. Protein: CASSRGGAYYGYTF. J is TRBJ1-2 and V is TRBV5-4, with D possibly TRBD1 on 6 matching bases. There are 14 residues in the CDR3. CDR1 is SGHNT, CDR2 YYREEE, per germline (reference sequence). V lost 4 bases and J 3 bases, leaving 13 bases between the germline ends. Variable domain in full (rest from reference TRBV5-4 and TRBJ1-2): ETGVTQSPTHLIKTRGQQVTLRCSSQSGHNTVSWYQQALGQGPQFIFQYYREEENGRGNFPPRFSGLQFPNYSSELNVNALELDDSALYLCASSRGGAYYGYTFGSGTRLTVV.

This clone was observed a single time. The gene calls are TRBV2 and TRBJ2-1; perhaps TRBD1 as D (6 bases). The CDR3 loop spans 14 amino acids. V lost 5 bases, J lost 10 bases, and 18 bases lay in between. Germline V CDR1 and CDR2: SNHLY, FYNNEI. CDR3 in DNA: TGTGCCAGCAGTTCTCCGGGACAACCTTCCGAGCAGTTCTTC. Protein sequence: CASSSPGQPSEQFF.

This sequence joins TRBV2 and TRBJ2-1; a possible D gene is TRBD2 (6 bases). Germline-derived CDR1 and CDR2 are SNHLY and FYNNEI. Trimming pared 6 bases from V and 1 base from J, leaving 10 bases between. CDR3 length: 14 amino acids. The CDR3 DNA follows: TGTGCCAGCAGAAGGGCGGGATCCTACAATGAGCAGTTCTTC. As protein: CASRRAGSYNEQFF.

J is TRBJ1-4 and V is TRBV15, with D possibly TRBD1 on 6 matching bases. Germline CDR1 and CDR2: LNHNV and YYDKDF (reference sequence). The CDR3 extends over 15 amino acids. V was clipped by 1 base and J by 4 bases, with 10 bases between them. CDR3 in DNA: TGTGCCACCAGCAGAGTTGGACAGTTTAATGAAAAACTGTTTTTT. Translation gives CATSRVGQFNEKLFF.

The chain employs TRBV7-6 and TRBJ1-2, with a possible D match to TRBD1 (6 bases). The CDR3 has 12 residues. From germline, CDR1 is SGHVS and CDR2 FNYEAQ. Trimming removed 1 base from V and 6 bases from J, with 6 bases in between. CDR3 DNA: TGTGCCAGCAGCTTAGAGGGGGATGGCTACACCTTC. Protein: CASSLEGDGYTF.